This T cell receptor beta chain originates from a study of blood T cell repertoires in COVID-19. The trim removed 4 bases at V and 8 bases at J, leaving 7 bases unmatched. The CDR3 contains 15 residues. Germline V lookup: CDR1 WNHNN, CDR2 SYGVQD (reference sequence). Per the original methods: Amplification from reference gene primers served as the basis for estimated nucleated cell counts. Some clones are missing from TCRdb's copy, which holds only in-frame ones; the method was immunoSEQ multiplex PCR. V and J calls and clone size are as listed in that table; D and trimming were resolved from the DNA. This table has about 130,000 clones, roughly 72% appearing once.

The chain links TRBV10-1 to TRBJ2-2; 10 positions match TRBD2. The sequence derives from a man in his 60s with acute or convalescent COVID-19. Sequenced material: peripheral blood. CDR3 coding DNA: TGCGCCAGCAGTGCGGGACTAGCGAATTCGGGGGAGCTGTTTTTT. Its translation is CASSAGLANSGELFF.